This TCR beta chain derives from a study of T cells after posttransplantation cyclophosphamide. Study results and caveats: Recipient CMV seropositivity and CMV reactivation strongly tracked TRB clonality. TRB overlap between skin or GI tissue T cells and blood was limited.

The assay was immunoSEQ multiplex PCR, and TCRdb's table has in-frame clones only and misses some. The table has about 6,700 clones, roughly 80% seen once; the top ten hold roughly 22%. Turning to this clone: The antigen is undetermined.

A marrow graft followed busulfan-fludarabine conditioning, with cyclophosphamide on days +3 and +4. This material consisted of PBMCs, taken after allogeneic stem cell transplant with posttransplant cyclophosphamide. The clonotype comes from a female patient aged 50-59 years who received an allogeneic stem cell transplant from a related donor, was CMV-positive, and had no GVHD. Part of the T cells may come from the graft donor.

The CDR3 coding sequence is TGTGCCACCAGCGGCTTAGCGGGATCCACAGATACGCAGTATTTT. This gives the protein CATSGLAGSTDTQYF. The chain joins TRBV15 to TRBJ2-3, with 8 bases aligning to TRBD2. Germline V gene sequence: CDR1 LNHNV, CDR2 YYDKDF (reference sequence). Trimming cost V 5 bases and J 2 bases; bases outside gene matches: 6. CDR3 length: 15 amino acids.